This entry lists 9 T cell receptor beta chains sequenced from one sample in a study of blood T cell repertoires in COVID-19. Sequencing was performed with immunoSEQ multiplex PCR; in TCRdb, only in-frame clones are kept and a portion is missing. The table lists about 400,000 clones, 70% to 90% of them singletons. The material sequenced was peripheral blood. Receptors were obtained from a human donor in a cohort sampled during active COVID-19.

The chain employs TRBV27 and TRBJ2-1, with TRBD2 matching 9 bases. This CDR3 comprises 15 residues. The trim removed 8 bases at V and 8 bases at J, leaving 13 bases unmatched. Germline V CDR1 and CDR2: MNHEY, SMNVEV (reference sequence). The CDR3 loop is CASPQGSGSGDEQFF. The CDR3 DNA reads TGTGCCAGCCCTCAAGGTAGCGGGAGTGGGGATGAGCAGTTCTTC.

The genes are TRBV6-5 and TRBJ2-7, with unresolved D. The V end was cut by 2 bases, the J end by 0 bases, with 11 bases between. The CDR3 length is 15 residues. Germline assignment: CDR1 MNHEY and CDR2 SVGAGI. CDR3 protein: CASSYRAASSYEQYF. In DNA form, the CDR3 reads TGTGCCAGCAGTTACCGCGCGGCTAGCTCCTACGAGCAGTACTTC.

The V and J genes are TRBV18 and TRBJ2-7; TRBD1 agrees at 8 bases. With V trimmed by 6 bases and J by 1 base, 5 bases remained unmatched. Germline assignment: CDR1 KGHSH and CDR2 LQKENI. The CDR3 loop spans 14 amino acids. The CDR3 loop reads CASSSTGESYEQYF. CDR3 nucleotide sequence: TGTGCCAGCTCGTCGACAGGGGAGTCCTACGAGCAGTACTTC. The complete variable domain, with remaining parts taken from reference TRBV18 and TRBJ2-7, reads NAGVMQNPRHLVRRRGQEARLRCSPMKGHSHVYWYRQLPEEGLKFMVYLQKENIIDESGMPKERFSAEFPKEGPSILRIQQVVRGDSAAYFCASSSTGESYEQYFGPGTRLTVT.

This chain connects TRBV20-1 to TRBJ2-1; 13 bases match TRBD2. The CDR3 loop spans 15 amino acids. CDR1 is DFQATT, CDR2 SNEGSKA, per germline (reference sequence). V dropped 3 bases and J dropped 8; count of bases not matched to a gene: 7. The CDR3 sequence: CSASWTSGGRYEQFF. The CDR3 nucleotides read TGCAGTGCTAGTTGGACTAGCGGGGGCAGGTATGAGCAGTTCTTC.

The genes are TRBV5-4 and TRBJ2-7; perhaps TRBD1 as D (5 bases). Trimming removed 4 bases at V and 5 bases at J, with 16 bases between. The V gene's germline CDR1 is SGHNT and CDR2 YYREEE (reference sequence). The CDR3 covers 14 residues. CDR3 region: CASSQGVGVDEQYF. CDR3 coding DNA: TGTGCCAGCAGCCAAGGGGTAGGGGTTGACGAGCAGTACTTC.

The rearrangement links TRBV19 to TRBJ2-1, with 8 nucleotides matching TRBD2. This CDR3 comprises 18 residues. Germline lookup yields CDR1 LNHDA and CDR2 SQIVND (reference sequence). Trimming removed 6 bases from V and 6 bases from J; junction bases left unmatched: 19. The CDR3 here is CASSFDLPGGAEFNEQFF. CDR3 DNA: TGTGCCAGTAGCTTCGACCTCCCCGGGGGGGCCGAATTCAATGAGCAGTTCTTC. Based on the CDR3 plus reference TRBV19 and TRBJ2-1, the full variable domain is DGGITQSPKYLFRKEGQNVTLSCEQNLNHDAMYWYRQDPGQGLRLIYYSQIVNDFQKGDIAEGYSVSREKKESFPLTVTSAQKNPTAFYLCASSFDLPGGAEFNEQFFGPGTRLTVL.

This clone was seen only a few times. The rearrangement uses TRBV5-4 and TRBJ2-7, with 13 nucleotides matching TRBD2. With V trimmed by 4 bases and J by 5 bases, 15 bases remained unmatched. The germline CDR1 and CDR2 sequences are SGHNT and YYREEE (reference sequence). CDR3 length equals 18 residues. The CDR3 sequence is CASSPPSTSGGAFHEQYF. CDR3 coding DNA: TGTGCCAGCAGCCCACCCTCAACTAGCGGGGGGGCCTTCCACGAGCAGTACTTC.

The genes are TRBV19 and TRBJ1-1, with D unresolved. The CDR3 is 14 amino acids. Trimming cost V 4 bases and J 1 base, with 10 bases left between them. Germline V gene lookup returns CDR1 LNHDA and CDR2 SQIVND (reference sequence). The CDR3 nucleotides are TGTGCCAGTAGTAGGCGGGGTGAGAACACTGAAGCTTTCTTT. It is translated as CASSRRGENTEAFF.

The CDR3 here is CASSGGDRRRDEQYF. In DNA form, the CDR3 reads TGTGCCAGCAGTGGGGGGGACAGGCGGCGTGACGAGCAGTACTTC. The gene calls are TRBV2 and TRBJ2-7; TRBD1 matches 8 bases. V lost 4 bases, J lost 5 bases, and 10 bases stayed unmatched. The CDR3 has 15 residues. Germline assignment: CDR1 SNHLY and CDR2 FYNNEI.